This T cell receptor beta chain was documented in a study of graft-versus-host responses after intestinal transplantation. Study-level information: Uniformly, recipients were administered anti-thymocyte globulin induction with subsequent tacrolimus and steroids for roughly three years. Whole-study findings and limits: Individuals who had graft-donor T cell macrochimerism had allografts that showed high graft-versus-host to host-versus-graft clonal ratios. Recipient bone marrow held GvH clones, some seen earlier in ileum or blood. Peak circulating GvH clone levels were associated with early post-transplant HvG declines.

Generated by immunoSEQ multiplex PCR, the TCRdb table keeps only in-frame clones and is missing some. The data contain tens of thousands of clones, 90% to 95% of them seen just once; the ten biggest clones take up 2%. As to this clone: As yet, its antigen is unknown.

This CDR3 region has 16 residues. Germline-derived CDR1 and CDR2 are SQVTM and ANQGSEA. Trimming cost V 0 bases and J 0 bases, with 12 bases left between them. This sequence was found in a human donor who received an intestinal transplant. This sequence joins TRBV29-1 and TRBJ1-3; no firm D call. The input for sequencing was unstimulated CD8+ T cells sorted from spleen or lymph node cells, taken before intestinal transplant. The CDR3, as DNA: TGCAGCGTTGAAGATCATCGGGGTTACTCTGGAAACACCATATATTTT. As protein: CSVEDHRGYSGNTIYF.